These 19 T cell receptor beta chains share one sample of origin, sequenced in a study of T-cell reconstitution after alpha-beta-depleted transplantation in children. Using unique molecular identifiers, the investigators prepared the TCRbeta library. TCRdb called the PCR reads again in MiXCR, with one record for every CDR3 protein. Among just over 950,000 distinct CDR3 sequences listed, around 30% were seen once. Here the sequenced sample was PBMCs, mostly from graft donor cells, taken 360 days after TCRalphabeta/CD19-depleted stem cell transplant. The receptors were sampled from a boy younger than two who had a stem cell transplant for SCID, so the T cells may come from the graft donor.

J is TRBJ2-7 and V is TRBV4-1; D not certain. Trimming shortened V by 0 bases and J by 5 bases, and 11 bases separated the two germline ends. CDR1 is MGHRA and CDR2 is YSYEKL in the germline V gene. The CDR3 is made up of 14 amino acids. The DNA for the CDR3 is TGCGCCAGCAGCCAAGACAAGGAGTTGGACGAGCAGTACTTC. Its translation: CASSQDKELDEQYF.

This clonotype has at least ten counts. The DNA is omitted, as the CDR3 cannot be located on it reliably, and the CDR3 follows TCRdb's listing. The rearrangement uses TRBV21-1 and TRBJ1-3. TRBV21-1 represents a pseudogene. The CDR3 is 17 amino acids long, termini counted. CDR3 in amino acids: CASSKDFGQGSGNTIYF.

This clonotype came up many times. The chain is built from TRBV27 and TRBJ2-7; D possibly corresponds to TRBD2 (6 bases). There are 15 residues in the CDR3. CDR1 and CDR2 (germline): MNHEY, SMNVEV (reference sequence). The V and J ends lost 5 bases and 2 bases respectively, with 16 bases between them. As DNA, the CDR3 is TGTGCCAGCAGTCCCTCTGGGACTGGGACCTACGAGCAGTACTTC. Translation gives CASSPSGTGTYEQYF.

The rearrangement uses TRBV18 and TRBJ1-5; tentatively, D is TRBD1 (5 bases). V was trimmed by 3 bases and J by 3 bases, leaving 12 bases between them. CDR1 is KGHSH and CDR2 is LQKENI in the germline V gene. This CDR3 spans 15 amino acids. This CDR3 is CASSPQGTHNQPQHF. The CDR3 DNA reads TGTGCCAGCTCACCTCAAGGGACCCACAATCAGCCCCAGCATTTT.

This clonotype was picked up many times. At one end the junction does not follow the germline gene, possibly because of a read error. The rearrangement links TRBV11-2 to TRBJ2-7; TRBD2 matches at 7 bases. CDR1 is SGHAT and CDR2 is FQNNGV in the germline V gene. The CDR3 is 14 residues long. The CDR3 nucleotides are TGCGCCAGCAGCTTGGGACTAAGCTCCTACGAGCAGTACTTC. It encodes CASSLGLSSYEQYF.

This clonotype occurred a few times. CDR3 DNA: TGCGCCAGCAGCTTGGAAGGGGCTGGAGGGGGCCGTGAAAAACTGTTTTTT. This sequence encodes CASSLEGAGGGREKLFF. The chain uses TRBV5-1 and TRBJ1-4, with 7 nucleotides matching TRBD1. With 0 bases clipped from V and 7 bases from J, the junction kept 12 bases outside the gene matches. This CDR3 region has 17 residues. Per germline, CDR1 SGHRS and CDR2 YFSETQ.

For the CDR3, the DNA is TGTGCCAGCGAAAGGGACAGCCGAGGATACGAGCAGTACTTC. Translating gives CASERDSRGYEQYF. The rearrangement uses TRBV28 and TRBJ2-7, with 7 bases fitting TRBD1. The CDR3 is 14 residues long. Germline V lookup: CDR1 MDHEN, CDR2 SYDVKM. J lost 4 bases, V lost 8 bases, and 11 bases had no gene match.

This clonotype was observed a few times. The chain has TRBV6-5 and TRBJ1-2; the D is unclear. V was clipped by 9 bases and J by 7 bases, with 12 bases between them. This CDR3 region has 11 residues. Germline lookup yields CDR1 MNHEY and CDR2 SVGAGI. CDR3 amino acids: CASKREGGYTF. For the CDR3, the DNA is TGTGCCAGTAAAAGGGAGGGTGGCTACACCTTC.

This clonotype was counted between two and nine times. The V gene is TRBV29-1, the J gene TRBJ2-7, with D unclear. This CDR3 region has 13 residues. Deletions cut 4 bases from V and 2 bases from J, with 12 bases between. The germline CDR1 and CDR2 sequences are SQVTM and ANQGSEA. The CDR3 here is CSVAGRMTYEQYF. The DNA of the CDR3 is TGCAGCGTTGCGGGCCGGATGACCTACGAGCAGTACTTC.

This clonotype was found a few times. This chain links TRBV10-3 with TRBJ2-7; D may be TRBD1 (6 bases). This CDR3 spans 11 amino acids. Germline-derived CDR1 and CDR2 are ENHRY and SYGVKD. The V end lost 5 bases, the J end lost 6 bases, and 8 bases lay between the germline ends. The CDR3 region has the DNA TGTGCCATCAGTCAACAGGGCGAGCAGTACTTC. It encodes CAISQQGEQYF.

The chain has TRBV6-1 and TRBJ2-3, with 12 bases lining up with TRBD2. This CDR3 has 16 amino acids. Trimming cost V 5 bases and J 2 bases; bases outside gene matches: 5. CDR1 and CDR2 (germline): MNHNS, SASEGT. CDR3 in amino acids: CASSTGTSGPTDTQYF. The CDR3 region has the DNA TGTGCCAGCAGTACCGGGACTAGCGGGCCCACAGATACGCAGTATTTT.

The rearrangement uses TRBV4-1 and TRBJ2-7, with D perhaps TRBD1 (7 bases). The CDR3 is 15 amino acids. Trimming removed 0 bases at V and 2 bases at J, with 11 bases between. From germline, CDR1 is MGHRA and CDR2 YSYEKL. CDR3 coding DNA: TGCGCCAGCAGCCAAGACGGAGGGACAGCCTACGAGCAGTACTTC. This translates into CASSQDGGTAYEQYF.

There are a few counts of this clonotype. The chain links TRBV5-1 to TRBJ2-5; D unresolved. This CDR3 contains 11 residues. Germline CDR1 and CDR2: SGHRS and YFSETQ. Trimming stripped 4 bases from V and 11 bases from J, with 12 bases between. DNA for the CDR3: TGCGCCAGCAGCATCGGCCTTTTTCAGTACTTC. It yields the protein CASSIGLFQYF.

In regard to this clonotype: The CDR3 carries no conserved terminal phenylalanine or tryptophan, so it likely arises from a read error. The rearrangement links TRBV12-3 or TRBV12-4 to TRBJ2-7; no clear D. V was trimmed by 6 bases and J by 5 bases, leaving 8 bases between them. This CDR3 has 11 residues. The CDR3 region has the DNA TGTGCCAGCAGCTTCTTAAACGAGCAGTACTAC. It yields the protein CASSFLNEQYY.

This clonotype has ten or more counts. CDR3 sequence: CASSLRAFSYEQYF. CDR3 nucleotides: TGTGCCAGCAGCCTCCGGGCGTTTTCCTACGAGCAGTACTTC. The chain is built from TRBV7-9 and TRBJ2-7; no clear D gene. Looked up from germline, CDR1 is SEHNR and CDR2 is FQNEAQ (reference sequence). V was trimmed by 5 bases and J by 1 base, leaving 12 bases between them. There are 14 residues in the CDR3.

The chain recombines TRBV2 with TRBJ1-5, with D maybe TRBD1 (6 bases). The CDR3 consists of 18 residues. The V gene lost 2 bases and the J gene lost 0 bases, with 17 bases spanning the gap. Germline CDR1 and CDR2: SNHLY and FYNNEI. This CDR3 is CASSEYRTARYSNQPQHF. The CDR3 nucleotides read TGTGCCAGCAGTGAATACCGGACAGCTCGATATAGCAATCAGCCCCAGCATTTT.

This clonotype has a single count. V is TRBV29-1 and J is TRBJ1-1; maybe TRBD1 (6 bases). The CDR3 runs to 12 residues. V lost 4 bases and J 4 bases, leaving 10 bases between the germline ends. Germline V CDR1 and CDR2: SQVTM, ANQGSEA. CDR3 sequence (DNA): TGCAGCGTTGGGTTAGGGGGCACTGAAGCTTTCTTT. This gives the protein CSVGLGGTEAFF.

V usage is TRBV4-1 and J usage is TRBJ2-1, with TRBD2 matching 10 bases. This CDR3 is built from 16 residues. Germline V gene data show CDR1 as MGHRA and CDR2 as YSYEKL. Trimming removed 3 bases from V and 6 bases from J; junction bases left unmatched: 8. The CDR3 sequence: CASSQAERGGRNEQFF. The CDR3 DNA reads as TGCGCCAGCAGCCAGGCTGAGCGGGGGGGCCGCAATGAGCAGTTCTTC.

This clonotype was recorded a few times. The rearrangement links TRBV4-1 to TRBJ2-3; 9 bases match TRBD2. The CDR3 length is 19 residues. Germline CDR1 is MGHRA and CDR2 is YSYEKL. V lost 0 bases, J lost 3 bases, and 13 bases stayed unmatched. CDR3 amino acids: CASSQEATGRGGGTDTQYF. In nucleotides, the CDR3 is TGCGCCAGCAGCCAAGAGGCCACGGGGCGGGGGGGCGGAACAGATACGCAGTATTTT.